The rows below give T cell receptor beta chains drawn from one sample of a study of blood T cell repertoires in COVID-19. The data were produced by immunoSEQ multiplex PCR, yet TCRdb's version contains in-frame clones alone and is incomplete. The sample includes 450,000 to 500,000 clones, approximately 85% of them seen just once. The sequenced sample was peripheral blood. All receptors derive from a human donor in a cohort sampled during active COVID-19. CDR3s include the opening cysteine and the closing phenylalanine or tryptophan. A D gene is named only where the DNA matches it firmly. Clone size is shown for a subset of rows, as once, few, many or a class of expanded clone.

V gene: TRBV9; D gene: -; clone size: -; J gene: TRBJ2-5; CDR3 length: 15; CDR3 DNA: TGTGCCAGCAGCACACCTACCGGGAATCAAGAGACCCAGTACTTC; CDR3 protein: CASSTPTGNQETQYF
V gene: TRBV7-9; D gene: TRBD1; clone size: once; J gene: TRBJ2-2; CDR3 length: 15; CDR3 DNA: TGTGCCAGCAGCCTACGACAGGGGGCGACCGGGGAGCTGTTTTTT; CDR3 protein: CASSLRQGATGELFF
V gene: TRBV6-2/TRBV6-3; D gene: TRBD2; clone size: -; J gene: TRBJ2-3; CDR3 length: 14; CDR3 DNA: TGTGCCAGCAGTTCTCTAGCGGGAGAAGATACGCAGTATTTT; CDR3 protein: CASSSLAGEDTQYF
V gene: TRBV6-5; D gene: TRBD1; clone size: -; J gene: TRBJ1-4; CDR3 length: 15; CDR3 DNA: TGTGCCAGCAGTTGGTCACAGGGGGCGGGGGAAAAACTGTTTTTT; CDR3 protein: CASSWSQGAGEKLFF
V gene: TRBV19; D gene: TRBD1; clone size: -; J gene: TRBJ2-7; CDR3 length: 12; CDR3 DNA: TGTGCCAGTCGACAGGGCAGCTACGAGCAGTACTTC; CDR3 protein: CASRQGSYEQYF
V gene: TRBV6-6; D gene: -; clone size: -; J gene: TRBJ1-6; CDR3 length: 16; CDR3 DNA: TGTGCCAGCAATCCGCGGGGTGACCTCTATAATTCACCCCTCCACTTT; CDR3 protein: CASNPRGDLYNSPLHF
V gene: TRBV18; D gene: TRBD1; clone size: -; J gene: TRBJ1-6; CDR3 length: 16; CDR3 DNA: TGTGCCAGCTCAGGACGACAGGGATCCCATAATTCACCCCTCCACTTT; CDR3 protein: CASSGRQGSHNSPLHF
V gene: TRBV27; D gene: TRBD1; clone size: -; J gene: TRBJ1-4; CDR3 length: 14; CDR3 DNA: TGTGCCAGCAGGAACAGGGGGCTAGTTGAAAAACTGTTTTTT; CDR3 protein: CASRNRGLVEKLFF
V gene: TRBV19; D gene: -; clone size: -; J gene: TRBJ2-4; CDR3 length: 16; CDR3 DNA: TGTGCCAGTAGTATTGCAGGGATGGCGGCCAAAAACATTCAGTACTTC; CDR3 protein: CASSIAGMAAKNIQYF
V gene: TRBV11-2; D gene: -; clone size: once; J gene: TRBJ1-1; CDR3 length: 14; CDR3 DNA: TGTGCCAGCACCTTTCTGGCGGGGAACACTGAAGCTTTCTTT; CDR3 protein: CASTFLAGNTEAFF
V gene: TRBV9; D gene: -; clone size: once; J gene: TRBJ2-7; CDR3 length: 14; CDR3 DNA: TGTGCCAGCAGCGCTGAGGGTCGGAGTCGCGAGCAGTACTTC; CDR3 protein: CASSAEGRSREQYF
V gene: TRBV6-5; D gene: -; clone size: -; J gene: TRBJ2-7; CDR3 length: 13; CDR3 DNA: TGTGCCAGCTTGAAGACAGTCAGCTACGAGCAGTACTTC; CDR3 protein: CASLKTVSYEQYF
V gene: TRBV15; D gene: TRBD1; clone size: -; J gene: TRBJ2-7; CDR3 length: 17; CDR3 DNA: TGTGCCACCAGCAGGGAACCGGGACAGACCTCCAGAAACGAGCAGTACTTC; CDR3 protein: CATSREPGQTSRNEQYF
V gene: TRBV24-1; D gene: TRBD1; clone size: -; J gene: TRBJ2-1; CDR3 length: 13; CDR3 DNA: TGTGCCACCAGTGATGTACAGGGGAGAGAGCAGTTCTTC; CDR3 protein: CATSDVQGREQFF
V gene: TRBV18; D gene: -; clone size: -; J gene: TRBJ2-5; CDR3 length: 16; CDR3 DNA: TGTGCCAGCTCACCTAGGAGGAGACTAGAACAAGAGACCCAGTACTTC; CDR3 protein: CASSPRRRLEQETQYF
V gene: TRBV19; D gene: TRBD1; clone size: many; J gene: TRBJ1-1; CDR3 length: 19; CDR3 DNA: TGTGCCAGTAGTATATCCCCCGTCAGGGGGACCTACATGAACACTGAAGCTTTCTTT; CDR3 protein: CASSISPVRGTYMNTEAFF
V gene: TRBV12-3/TRBV12-4; D gene: -; clone size: -; J gene: TRBJ2-1; CDR3 length: 11; CDR3 DNA: TGTGCCAGCAGTCCGCCGGGGGAGCAGTTCTTC; CDR3 protein: CASSPPGEQFF
V gene: TRBV7-6; D gene: -; clone size: -; J gene: TRBJ1-5; CDR3 length: 15; CDR3 DNA: TGTGCCAGCAGCTTAAGTAGTCACCGCAATCAGCCCCAGCATTTT; CDR3 protein: CASSLSSHRNQPQHF
V gene: TRBV6-5; D gene: -; clone size: -; J gene: TRBJ1-1; CDR3 length: 15; CDR3 DNA: TGTGCCAGCAGTTACTCCTTCCAGGGTGGCACTGAAGCTTTCTTT; CDR3 protein: CASSYSFQGGTEAFF
V gene: TRBV5-1; D gene: -; clone size: -; J gene: TRBJ1-1; CDR3 length: 12; CDR3 DNA: TGCGCCAGCAGCCCACTTGGAGACGAAGCTTTCTTT; CDR3 protein: CASSPLGDEAFF
V gene: TRBV5-1; D gene: -; clone size: -; J gene: TRBJ1-6; CDR3 length: 16; CDR3 DNA: TGCGCCAGCAGCTTCGAGTCGTTGCAGGGAGGGTCACCCCTCCACTTT; CDR3 protein: CASSFESLQGGSPLHF
V gene: TRBV3-1/TRBV3-2; D gene: -; clone size: -; J gene: TRBJ2-6; CDR3 length: 16; CDR3 DNA: TGTGCCAGCAGCCTTCTGCTCAGGGCTGGGGCCAACGTCCTGACTTTC; CDR3 protein: CASSLLLRAGANVLTF
V gene: TRBV18; D gene: -; clone size: -; J gene: TRBJ1-1; CDR3 length: 14; CDR3 DNA: TGTGCCAGCTCACCGCTCAGACAGAACACTGAAGCTTTCTTT; CDR3 protein: CASSPLRQNTEAFF
V gene: TRBV6-5; D gene: TRBD2; clone size: -; J gene: TRBJ2-2; CDR3 length: 12; CDR3 DNA: TGTGCCATTGAGACTAGCGCCGGGGAGCTGTTTTTT; CDR3 protein: CAIETSAGELFF
V gene: TRBV9; D gene: -; clone size: -; J gene: TRBJ1-3; CDR3 length: 15; CDR3 DNA: TGTGCCAGCAGCCCAGGGGAGGGGACTGGAAACACCATATATTTT; CDR3 protein: CASSPGEGTGNTIYF
V gene: TRBV7-2; D gene: -; clone size: many; J gene: TRBJ2-7; CDR3 length: 12; CDR3 DNA: TGTGCCAGCAGCTTAGGGGCCCGCGAGCAGTACTTC; CDR3 protein: CASSLGAREQYF
V gene: TRBV18; D gene: -; clone size: -; J gene: TRBJ2-2; CDR3 length: 16; CDR3 DNA: TGTGCCAGCTCACCTCTTGACACTTCGAACACCGGGGAGCTGTTTTTT; CDR3 protein: CASSPLDTSNTGELFF
V gene: TRBV10-2; D gene: TRBD2; clone size: -; J gene: TRBJ2-1; CDR3 length: 14; CDR3 DNA: TGCGCCAGCAGCCCTAGCGGGAGTTCGGGTGAGCAGTTCTTC; CDR3 protein: CASSPSGSSGEQFF
V gene: TRBV27; D gene: TRBD1; clone size: -; J gene: TRBJ1-6; CDR3 length: 16; CDR3 DNA: TGTGCCAGCAGTTCGAGACAGGGGGCTAGTAATTCACCCCTCCACTTT; CDR3 protein: CASSSRQGASNSPLHF
V gene: TRBV19; D gene: -; clone size: -; J gene: TRBJ2-1; CDR3 length: 11; CDR3 DNA: TGTGCCAGTAGTATAGCGGGGGAGCAGTTCTTC; CDR3 protein: CASSIAGEQFF
V gene: TRBV29-1; D gene: -; clone size: -; J gene: TRBJ2-5; CDR3 length: 12; CDR3 DNA: TGCAGCGTATCCGCGGGGCCGAAGACCCAGTACTTC; CDR3 protein: CSVSAGPKTQYF
V gene: TRBV11-2; D gene: -; clone size: -; J gene: TRBJ1-3; CDR3 length: 15; CDR3 DNA: TGTGCCAGCAGCTTAGGGCTGTACTCTGGAAACACCATATATTTT; CDR3 protein: CASSLGLYSGNTIYF
V gene: TRBV7-2; D gene: -; clone size: -; J gene: TRBJ2-1; CDR3 length: 15; CDR3 DNA: TGTGCCAGCAGCTTAGCTAGCGGACCTTACAATGAGCAGTTCTTC; CDR3 protein: CASSLASGPYNEQFF
V gene: TRBV9; D gene: -; clone size: -; J gene: TRBJ1-3; CDR3 length: 15; CDR3 DNA: TGTGCCAGCAGCTACGCAGGGGACTCTGGAAACACCATATATTTT; CDR3 protein: CASSYAGDSGNTIYF
V gene: TRBV6-1; D gene: TRBD1; clone size: -; J gene: TRBJ2-7; CDR3 length: 14; CDR3 DNA: TGTGCCAGCAGTGACGGGACAGGGGCCTACGAGCAGTACTTC; CDR3 protein: CASSDGTGAYEQYF
V gene: TRBV9; D gene: -; clone size: -; J gene: TRBJ1-2; CDR3 length: 13; CDR3 DNA: TGTGCCAGCAGCGTATCGCTCGGGGATGGCTACACCTTC; CDR3 protein: CASSVSLGDGYTF
V gene: TRBV24-1; D gene: TRBD2; clone size: -; J gene: TRBJ2-3; CDR3 length: 16; CDR3 DNA: TGTGCCACCAGTGACACTAGCGGGAGGGCCACAGATACGCAGTATTTT; CDR3 protein: CATSDTSGRATDTQYF
V gene: TRBV7-2; D gene: -; clone size: -; J gene: TRBJ2-3; CDR3 length: 16; CDR3 DNA: TGTGCCAGCAGCCGGACAAGGGCGATTAGCACAGATACGCAGTATTTT; CDR3 protein: CASSRTRAISTDTQYF
V gene: TRBV14; D gene: TRBD2; clone size: -; J gene: TRBJ2-7; CDR3 length: 19; CDR3 DNA: TGTGCCAGCAGCCACCTGGGACTAGCCCGCCGGATCTTACTCTACGAGCAGTACTTC; CDR3 protein: CASSHLGLARRILLYEQYF
V gene: TRBV5-1; D gene: -; clone size: -; J gene: TRBJ2-2; CDR3 length: 16; CDR3 DNA: TGCGCCAGCAGCCTGACAATGCCACAGAACACCGGGGAGCTGTTTTTT; CDR3 protein: CASSLTMPQNTGELFF
V gene: TRBV4-2; D gene: -; clone size: few; J gene: TRBJ2-7; CDR3 length: 15; CDR3 DNA: TGTGCCAGCAGCCAAGACCCACAGCCTTCCTACGAGCAGTACTTC; CDR3 protein: CASSQDPQPSYEQYF
V gene: TRBV18; D gene: TRBD1; clone size: -; J gene: TRBJ2-3; CDR3 length: 18; CDR3 DNA: TGTGCCAGCTCACCACCGTTCCAGGACAGGGGACGTTCGGATACGCAGTATTTT; CDR3 protein: CASSPPFQDRGRSDTQYF
V gene: TRBV25-1; D gene: TRBD2; clone size: -; J gene: TRBJ2-1; CDR3 length: 14; CDR3 DNA: TGTGCCAGCACAGCGGGAGTATCCTACAATGAGCAGTTCTTC; CDR3 protein: CASTAGVSYNEQFF
V gene: TRBV20-1; D gene: -; clone size: -; J gene: TRBJ1-1; CDR3 length: 12; CDR3 DNA: TGCAGTGCTAGTAAGGGGGAGACTGAAGCTTTCTTT; CDR3 protein: CSASKGETEAFF
V gene: TRBV5-6; D gene: TRBD1; clone size: once; J gene: TRBJ2-7; CDR3 length: 16; CDR3 DNA: TGTGCCAGCAGCCGGGGACAGGGGGCCCTATTCTACGAGCAGTACTTC; CDR3 protein: CASSRGQGALFYEQYF